What follows are 17 T cell receptor beta chains derived from one specimen sequenced in a study of blood T cell repertoires in COVID-19. This table comes from immunoSEQ multiplex PCR, and its TCRdb copy is limited to in-frame clones, with some not included. The sample holds approximately 300,000 clones; around nine tenths are singletons and the top ten take approximately 5.2%. Material: PBMCs or T cells enriched from blood (not recorded which). These TCRs come from a woman younger than 45 who had recovered from COVID-19.

This clone was seen a single time. The chain links TRBV11-2 to TRBJ1-4; D remains ambiguous. The CDR3 is made up of 16 amino acids. Trimming left V 5 bases short and J 8 bases short, with 21 bases between. Germline CDR1 reads SGHAT; CDR2 reads FQNNGV. CDR3 loop: CASSPIRENPREKLFF. For the CDR3, the DNA is TGTGCCAGCAGCCCAATAAGGGAGAACCCCCGGGAAAAACTGTTTTTT.

The chain recombines TRBV27 with TRBJ1-2; 8 bases line up with TRBD1. CDR1 and CDR2 (germline): MNHEY, SMNVEV (reference sequence). CDR3 length equals 13 residues. V was clipped by 6 bases and J by 7 bases; unmatched bases: 7. The CDR3 reads CASRADRVGGYTF. CDR3 in DNA: TGTGCCAGCAGAGCGGACAGGGTCGGTGGCTACACCTTC.

The table lists this clone with a few counts. The chain joins TRBV11-2 to TRBJ1-2, with D possibly being TRBD1 (5 bases). Germline CDR1 reads SGHAT; CDR2 reads FQNNGV. The CDR3 extends over 14 amino acids. V was cut by 6 bases and J by 1 base, with 12 bases left in between. CDR3 nucleotide sequence: TGTGCCAGCAGTGCAACCCAGGGTAACTATGGCTACACCTTC. Protein: CASSATQGNYGYTF.

The V gene is TRBV30, the J gene TRBJ1-6; 9 positions match TRBD1. The CDR3 loop spans 14 amino acids. Germline CDR1 reads GTSNPN; CDR2 reads SVGIG (reference sequence). V shed 1 base and J 9 bases; nucleotides not matched to a gene: 4. The DNA of the CDR3 is TGTGCCTGGAGTGCGGGACAGGGTCCTTCACCCCTCCACTTT. It specifies CAWSAGQGPSPLHF.

The V gene is TRBV30, the J gene TRBJ1-4; a weak D match, TRBD1 (5 bases). The V and J ends lost 5 bases and 7 bases respectively, with 14 bases between them. Germline lookup yields CDR1 GTSNPN and CDR2 SVGIG (reference sequence). The CDR3 runs to 13 residues. The CDR3 spells CAWCGGVGEKLFF. CDR3 in DNA: TGTGCCTGGTGCGGGGGAGTTGGTGAAAAACTGTTTTTT.

This chain links TRBV6-5 with TRBJ2-5; the match to TRBD1 covers 7 bases. V was pared by 5 bases and J by 3 bases, with 3 bases of the junction left unmatched. This CDR3 has 13 residues. The germline CDR1 and CDR2 sequences are MNHEY and SVGAGI. The DNA for the CDR3 is TGTGCCAGCAGTCATGGACAGGAAGAGACCCAGTACTTC. Protein product: CASSHGQEETQYF.

This clone was picked up a small number of times. The chain couples TRBV9 to TRBJ1-3, with no clear D. The CDR3 sequence is 16 residues long. Trimming removed 3 bases from V and 0 bases from J, with 13 bases in between. Germline CDR1 reads SGDLS; CDR2 reads YYNGEE. In DNA, the CDR3 is TGTGCCAGCAGCGCAACCCCAGTCTTCTCTGGAAACACCATATATTTT. It encodes CASSATPVFSGNTIYF.

The genes are TRBV10-3 and TRBJ2-3; 8 bases align to TRBD2. This CDR3 has 16 amino acids. V gave up 3 bases and J gave up 1 base; unmatched junction bases: 6. Germline lookup yields CDR1 ENHRY and CDR2 SYGVKD. DNA of the CDR3: TGTGCCATCAGTGACTACGGGGGGGCGCGCACAGATACGCAGTATTTT. Its protein product is CAISDYGGARTDTQYF.

The chain employs TRBV7-9 and TRBJ1-6, with D possibly matching TRBD1 (6 bases). The V end lost 2 bases, the J end lost 8 bases, and 16 bases lay between the germline ends. The germline gives CDR1 SEHNR, CDR2 FQNEAQ (reference sequence). This CDR3 is built from 16 residues. The CDR3 loop is CASSLRSGVGDSPLHF. Here the CDR3 DNA reads TGTGCCAGCAGCTTACGGTCAGGGGTAGGAGATTCACCCCTCCACTTT. Variable domain in full (rest from reference TRBV7-9 and TRBJ1-6): DTGVSQNPRHKITKRGQNVTFRCDPISEHNRLYWYRQTLGQGPEFLTYFQNEAQLEKSRLLSDRFSAERPKGSFSTLEIQRTEQGDSAMYLCASSLRSGVGDSPLHFGNGTRLTVT.

The CDR3 DNA sequence: TGCGCCAGCAGCTTGGCCGGGACAGATCCGAGGACTGAAGCTTTCTTT. It specifies CASSLAGTDPRTEAFF. This chain uses TRBV5-1 with TRBJ1-1, with 7 bases fitting TRBD1. This CDR3 spans 16 amino acids. The V and J ends lost 0 bases and 5 bases, in that order; junction bases with no gene match: 10. CDR1 is SGHRS and CDR2 is YFSETQ in the germline V gene.

The gene calls are TRBV20-1 and TRBJ1-4; D not resolved. Germline V gene data show CDR1 as DFQATT and CDR2 as SNEGSKA (reference sequence). Trimming took 2 bases from V and 5 from J, leaving 3 bases between them. This CDR3 comprises 11 residues. This CDR3 reads CSARLNEKLFF. CDR3 nucleotide sequence: TGCAGTGCTAGATTAAATGAAAAACTGTTTTTT.

The rearrangement joins TRBV15 to TRBJ1-1; 8 bases map to TRBD1. Trimming at V came to 4 bases and at J to 2 bases, leaving 6 bases not matched to a gene. The CDR3 length is 15 residues. Germline V gives CDR1 LNHNV, CDR2 YYDKDF (reference sequence). The CDR3 coding sequence is TGTGCCACCAGCACTCACGGACAGGGAAACACTGAAGCTTTCTTT. Translation: CATSTHGQGNTEAFF.

J is TRBJ2-5 and V is TRBV2; the D gene is possibly TRBD1 (5 bases). Germline lookup yields CDR1 SNHLY and CDR2 FYNNEI. Between the trimmed V and J ends, which lost 1 base and 6 bases, there was a span of 12 bases. CDR3 length: 14 amino acids. CDR3 DNA sequence: TGTGCCAGCAGTGAAGGGCAGGGTAGGCAGACCCAGTACTTC. Protein product: CASSEGQGRQTQYF.

The chain couples TRBV9 to TRBJ1-1; perhaps TRBD1 as D (5 bases). V lost 4 bases, J lost 11 bases, and 24 bases lay in between. Germline CDR1 reads SGDLS; CDR2 reads YYNGEE. CDR3 length: 15 residues. The CDR3 DNA sequence: TGTGCCAGCAGCCCTCAGGAGGGTTTCCAGGGTGAGGCTTTCTTT. Its protein product is CASSPQEGFQGEAFF.

This sequence joins TRBV9 and TRBJ1-3, with D unresolved. V shed 4 bases and J shed 2 bases, with 13 bases lying between them. From germline, CDR1 is SGDLS and CDR2 YYNGEE. The CDR3 loop spans 15 amino acids. The CDR3 loop is CASSPKVGAGNTIYF. The CDR3 bases are TGTGCCAGCAGCCCTAAGGTCGGGGCTGGAAACACCATATATTTT.

The chain carries TRBV9 and TRBJ1-1; D uncertain. Germline assignment: CDR1 SGDLS and CDR2 YYNGEE. The CDR3 spans 14 residues. V was cut by 4 bases and J by 0 bases, with 10 bases left in between. In nucleotides, the CDR3 is TGTGCCAGCAGCTCCCACTGGTTGAACACTGAAGCTTTCTTT. Encoded protein: CASSSHWLNTEAFF.

This chain connects TRBV27 to TRBJ1-5; 10 nucleotides match TRBD1. Germline CDR1 and CDR2: MNHEY and SMNVEV (reference sequence). With V trimmed by 4 bases and J by 2 bases, 2 bases remained unmatched. This CDR3 region has 15 residues. The DNA of the CDR3 is TGTGCCAGCAGTTCGACAGGGGGCCGCAATCAGCCCCAGCATTTT. Translation: CASSSTGGRNQPQHF.